These 16 T cell receptor beta chains share one sample of origin, sequenced in a study of T cells in localized non-small cell lung cancer. Only in-frame clones appear in the TCRdb table, and some are missing; sequencing was by immunoSEQ multiplex PCR. The data hold roughly 2,700 clones, with around a quarter observed a single time. The sequencing here drew on normal lung tissue next to the tumor, taken before any cancer treatment. These TCRs come from a man aged 35-69 years with stage I lung adenocarcinoma.

The V call is TRBV28, the J call TRBJ1-4; no reliable D call. This CDR3 is built from 14 residues. Germline CDR1 reads MDHEN; CDR2 reads SYDVKM. V shed 2 bases and J shed 3 bases, with 7 bases lying between them. The CDR3 DNA reads TGTGCCAGCAGTTTAGGGATGGCTAATGAAAAACTGTTTTTT. This sequence encodes CASSLGMANEKLFF.

The gene calls are TRBV29-1 and TRBJ2-3; 9 bases align to TRBD2. With 5 bases clipped from V and 5 bases from J, the junction kept 14 bases outside the gene matches. The CDR3 runs to 16 residues. Germline V gives CDR1 SQVTM, CDR2 ANQGSEA. The CDR3 DNA follows: TGCAGCGTTCGAAACAGCGGGAGGATAGCTCGAGATACGCAGTATTTT. Translated, it gives CSVRNSGRIARDTQYF.

The V and J genes are TRBV11-3 and TRBJ2-3; 10 bases are shared with TRBD2. Germline trimming cut 2 bases from V and 2 bases from J; bases unmatched to any gene: 4. The CDR3 extends over 16 amino acids. Per the germline V gene, CDR1 is SGHNT and CDR2 is YENEEA. The chain's CDR3 is CASSLRTSGYTDTQYF. In DNA, the CDR3 is TGTGCCAGCAGCTTACGGACTAGCGGATACACAGATACGCAGTATTTT.

The table lists this clone with a few counts. The chain combines TRBV11-3 with TRBJ2-3; 15 bases match TRBD2. CDR1 is SGHNT and CDR2 is YENEEA in the germline V gene. The V segment lost 3 bases and the J segment 3 bases; nucleotides outside the gene matches: 1. The length of the CDR3 is 16 residues. In DNA, the CDR3 is TGTGCCAGCAGCTTGGGGACTAGCGGGAGGACAGATACGCAGTATTTT. Translation gives CASSLGTSGRTDTQYF.

This clone is medium-sized (0.01 to 0.1%). The rearrangement joins TRBV11-3 to TRBJ1-3; tentatively, D is TRBD1 (6 bases). V lost 2 bases, J lost 4 bases, and 24 bases lay in between. This CDR3 has 19 amino acids. CDR1 and CDR2 (germline): SGHNT, YENEEA. In nucleotides, the CDR3 is TGTGCCAGCAGCTTAAACTTAGGGTGGTCAGGGGCCGCCGGAAACACCATATATTTT. It translates to CASSLNLGWSGAAGNTIYF.

The chain combines TRBV29-1 with TRBJ2-6; perhaps TRBD2 as D (7 bases). The CDR3 has 17 residues. V was cut by 4 bases and J by 0 bases, with 16 bases left in between. Germline V gives CDR1 SQVTM, CDR2 ANQGSEA. The CDR3 coding sequence is TGCAGCGTTGTATGGGCAGGGGACTACTCTGGGGCCAACGTCCTGACTTTC. This codes for CSVVWAGDYSGANVLTF.

The V and J genes are TRBV6-8 and TRBJ2-5; a weak D match, TRBD2 (6 bases). Deletions cut 6 bases from V and 4 bases from J, with 18 bases between. Per germline, CDR1 MNHGY and CDR2 SAAAGT. The CDR3 totals 15 residues. DNA of the CDR3: TGTGCCAGCAGCCTCTTAACGGGAGCCGGAGAGACCCAGTACTTC. Translating gives CASSLLTGAGETQYF.

The DNA for the CDR3 is TGCGCCAGCAGCCAAGATCTGGGAGGAACCCGAGACACCGGGGAGCTGTTTTTT. This gives the protein CASSQDLGGTRDTGELFF. The genes are TRBV1 and TRBJ2-2; no DNA check was done on the table's D call, TRBD2. TRBV1 is tagged as a pseudogene. The CDR3 runs 18 residues.

This clone came up a few times. The chain joins TRBV6-8 to TRBJ2-3; TRBD2 is a possible D gene (6 bases). Germline CDR1 MNHGY, CDR2 SAAAGT. The CDR3 spans 14 residues. The germline V and J ends were trimmed by 6 bases and 5 bases, with 15 bases remaining between them. The CDR3 region has the DNA TGTGCCAGCAGCCCATGGGGGGAGCGAGATACGCAGTATTTT. Its translation is CASSPWGERDTQYF.

The chain is built from TRBV11-3 and TRBJ2-5, with D perhaps matching TRBD1 (7 bases). Germline lookup yields CDR1 SGHNT and CDR2 YENEEA. The CDR3 is made up of 16 amino acids. V lost 1 base, J lost 1 base, and 13 bases lay in between. CDR3 nucleotides: TGTGCCAGCAGCTTAGGGGCAGGGGGGACCCAAGAGACCCAGTACTTC. It specifies CASSLGAGGTQETQYF.

This chain joins TRBV18 and TRBJ2-3; 7 bases agree with TRBD2. The CDR3 is 15 residues long. V lost 4 bases to trimming and J lost 2 bases; unmatched junction nucleotides: 6. CDR1 is KGHSH and CDR2 is LQKENI in the germline V gene. The CDR3 DNA is TGTGCCAGCTCACAGGCGGGAGTCTTCACAGATACGCAGTATTTT. Its protein is CASSQAGVFTDTQYF.

This rearrangement joins TRBV11-3 to TRBJ1-3; D is unclear. Per the germline V gene, CDR1 is SGHNT and CDR2 is YENEEA. The ends were cut back, 2 bases at V and 0 bases at J, with 11 bases in the middle. The CDR3 has 16 residues. CDR3 DNA sequence: TGTGCCAGCAGCTTAAGGAACACCCTCTCTGGAAACACCATATATTTT. Amino acid sequence: CASSLRNTLSGNTIYF.

The chain couples TRBV19 to TRBJ2-3; D unclear. This CDR3 contains 16 residues. Trimming pared 6 bases from V and 1 base from J, leaving 17 bases between. Germline V CDR1 and CDR2: LNHDA, SQIVND (reference sequence). The CDR3 protein is CASRVYKDGCTDTQYF. The CDR3 region has the DNA TGTGCCAGTAGAGTCTATAAGGACGGCTGCACAGATACGCAGTATTTT.

The chain recombines TRBV28 with TRBJ1-5; TRBD1 aligns across 7 bases. The CDR3 has 15 amino acids. In germline, CDR1 is MDHEN, CDR2 SYDVKM. V trimming: 7 bases; J trimming: 0 bases; junction bases outside the gene matches: 6. The CDR3 DNA is TGTGCCAGCACCCAGGGGGGGGCTAGCAATCAGCCCCAGCATTTT. Translation: CASTQGGASNQPQHF.

This chain links TRBV19 with TRBJ2-7; the match to TRBD1 covers 8 bases. The V gene end was trimmed by 4 bases and the J gene end by 6 bases; junction bases not matched to a gene: 8. Germline-derived CDR1 and CDR2 are LNHDA and SQIVND (reference sequence). This CDR3 is built from 14 residues. The CDR3 DNA reads as TGTGCCAGTAGTAATACAGGGGGTTCTTCCGAGCAGTACGTC. This gives the protein CASSNTGGSSEQYV.

The rearrangement uses TRBV15 and TRBJ2-3; D is undetermined. The CDR3 has 15 amino acids. Germline V gene data show CDR1 as LNHNV and CDR2 as YYDKDF (reference sequence). V was clipped by 1 base and J by 1 base, with 9 bases between them. The DNA of the CDR3 is TGTGCCACCAGCAGAGGCGGATCTGGCACAGATACGCAGTATTTT. It is translated as CATSRGGSGTDTQYF.